These 25 T cell receptor beta chains were sequenced from one sample in a study of siplizumab effects on memory and regulatory T cells. Profiling relied on immunoSEQ multiplex PCR, and the TCRdb table lists in-frame clones only, not all of them. Among about 100,000 clones listed, 94% were seen once. Input material: non-Treg CD4+ T cells sorted from blood. These receptors were obtained from a human donor in good health.

The chain has TRBV6-1 and TRBJ1-2; D unresolved. From germline, CDR1 is MNHNS and CDR2 SASEGT. This CDR3 is 13 amino acids long. V was shortened by 3 bases and J by 7 bases, with 12 bases between the two germline ends. This chain's CDR3 is CASSDNSFSGYTF. As DNA, the CDR3 is TGTGCCAGCAGTGATAACAGCTTCTCTGGCTACACCTTC.

The chain uses TRBV7-9 and TRBJ2-2; TRBD2 matches at 14 bases. J lost 6 bases, V lost 5 bases, and 5 bases had no gene match. The CDR3 spans 16 residues. Germline V gene data show CDR1 as SEHNR and CDR2 as FQNEAQ (reference sequence). The CDR3 nucleotides are TGTGCCAGCAGCCCGCGGACTAGCGGGAGGCCCGGGGAGCTGTTTTTT. It specifies CASSPRTSGRPGELFF.

The chain recombines TRBV6-1 with TRBJ1-3; D possibly corresponds to TRBD1 (5 bases). Per the germline V gene, CDR1 is MNHNS and CDR2 is SASEGT. V was pared by 6 bases and J by 0 bases, with 9 bases between. The CDR3 runs 14 residues. CDR3 loop: CASRQVFSGNTIYF. DNA of the CDR3: TGTGCCAGCAGACAGGTATTCTCTGGAAACACCATATATTTT.

There are a few counts of this clone. The V gene is TRBV11-2, the J gene TRBJ2-5, with a weak D call TRBD2 (5 bases). The CDR3 sequence is 12 residues long. Trimming pared 7 bases from V and 5 bases from J, leaving 11 bases between. Per germline, CDR1 SGHAT and CDR2 FQNNGV. In nucleotides, the CDR3 is TGTGCCAGCACCCCGGGATCGGAGACCCAGTACTTC. Protein sequence: CASTPGSETQYF.

This chain uses TRBV19 with TRBJ1-2; possible D gene TRBD1, 5 bases. V lost 5 bases, J lost 4 bases, and 17 bases lay in between. CDR1 and CDR2 from the germline V gene are LNHDA and SQIVND (reference sequence). The CDR3 contains 15 residues. The DNA for the CDR3 is TGTGCCAGTAGTCCCACAGGTCCTGGGGGCTATGGCTACACCTTC. It specifies CASSPTGPGGYGYTF. Full variable domain (rest looked up from reference TRBV19 and TRBJ1-2): DGGITQSPKYLFRKEGQNVTLSCEQNLNHDAMYWYRQDPGQGLRLIYYSQIVNDFQKGDIAEGYSVSREKKESFPLTVTSAQKNPTAFYLCASSPTGPGGYGYTFGSGTRLTVV.

Concerning this clone: The CDR3 does not close with the conserved phenylalanine or tryptophan, likely indicating a read error. The chain combines TRBV2 with TRBJ1-1, with TRBD1 as a possible D gene (5 bases). The germline gives CDR1 SNHLY, CDR2 FYNNEI. This CDR3 has 13 residues. Trimming cost V 6 bases and J 0 bases, with 8 bases left between them. CDR3 nucleotides: TGTGCCAGCAGGGGGGGGTTGAACACTGAAGCTTTCTCT. Residues: CASRGGLNTEAFS.

This sequence joins TRBV7-8 and TRBJ2-5; TRBD2 agrees at 8 bases. This CDR3 has 16 amino acids. Losses at the gene ends were 4 bases for V and 10 bases for J; bases not matched to a gene: 17. Germline CDR1 reads SGHVS; CDR2 reads FQNEAQ. Here the CDR3 reads CASSSLTSGGNGDQYF. For the CDR3, the DNA is TGTGCCAGCAGCTCTCTCACTAGCGGAGGGAACGGCGACCAGTACTTC.

The CDR3 bases are TGTGCCAGCAGCAAAACCAGCTTCTCCCTTTTTATCGACTACGAGCAGTACTTC. Its translation is CASSKTSFSLFIDYEQYF. The chain uses TRBV21-1 and TRBJ2-7. TRBV21-1 counts as a pseudogene. CDR3 length: 18 amino acids.

The CDR3 bases are TGTGCCAGCAGCTTAGTTGCGGGGGGTATCGGAAACACCATATATTTT. This codes for CASSLVAGGIGNTIYF. This rearrangement joins TRBV7-8 to TRBJ1-3; D may be TRBD1 (5 bases). Trimming pared 1 base from V and 4 bases from J, leaving 14 bases between. Germline lookup yields CDR1 SGHVS and CDR2 FQNEAQ. This CDR3 is 16 amino acids long. The full variable domain, with the rest looked up from reference TRBV7-8 and TRBJ1-3, is GAGVSQSPRYKVAKRGQDVALRCDPISGHVSLFWYQQALGQGPEFLTYFQNEAQLDKSGLPSDRFFAERPEGSVSTLKIQRTQQEDSAVYLCASSLVAGGIGNTIYFGEGSWLTVV.

This rearrangement joins TRBV19 to TRBJ1-4; perhaps TRBD1 as D (5 bases). The ends were cut back, 5 bases at V and 10 bases at J, with 8 bases in the middle. This CDR3 is 11 amino acids long. From germline, CDR1 is LNHDA and CDR2 SQIVND (reference sequence). The CDR3 reads CASSEQGKLFF. The DNA of the CDR3 is TGTGCCAGTAGTGAGCAGGGAAAACTGTTTTTT.

The CDR3 spells CASSLMGSYEQYF. The CDR3 nucleotides read TGTGCCAGCAGTTTGATGGGGTCCTACGAGCAGTACTTC. The chain combines TRBV27 with TRBJ2-7, with unresolved D. The V end was cut by 3 bases, the J end by 1 base, with 7 bases between. This CDR3 region has 13 residues. Looked up from germline, CDR1 is MNHEY and CDR2 is SMNVEV (reference sequence).

The genes are TRBV29-1 and TRBJ2-3, with D tentatively TRBD1 (6 bases). This CDR3 is 15 amino acids long. The V gene's germline CDR1 is SQVTM and CDR2 ANQGSEA. Trimming removed 1 base from V and 3 bases from J, with 14 bases in between. The CDR3 region is CSVEGGQGRTDTQYF. CDR3 DNA: TGCAGCGTTGAAGGCGGGCAGGGGAGAACAGATACGCAGTATTTT.

V usage is TRBV9 and J usage is TRBJ2-1; tentative D call: TRBD1 (6 bases). Germline V gene lookup returns CDR1 SGDLS and CDR2 YYNGEE. There are 13 residues in the CDR3. V was shortened by 2 bases and J by 4 bases, with 7 bases between the two germline ends. CDR3 region: CASSVTGYNEQFF. In nucleotides, the CDR3 is TGTGCCAGCAGCGTGACAGGATACAATGAGCAGTTCTTC.

V gene TRBV9 combines with J gene TRBJ2-3; 11 bases fit TRBD2. The germline V gene has CDR1 SGDLS and CDR2 YYNGEE. V shed 4 bases and J 2 bases; nucleotides not matched to a gene: 3. There are 15 residues in the CDR3. The CDR3 region has the DNA TGTGCCAGCAGCCGACTAGCGGGATACACAGATACGCAGTATTTT. This encodes CASSRLAGYTDTQYF.

This clone was detected only once. This chain links TRBV4-1 with TRBJ1-1; unclear D gene. The V gene lost 1 base and the J gene lost 7 bases, with 10 bases spanning the gap. The CDR3 has 13 amino acids. Germline V gene lookup returns CDR1 MGHRA and CDR2 YSYEKL. The CDR3 loop is CASSQVSKREAFF. CDR3 DNA sequence: TGCGCCAGCAGCCAAGTTTCTAAACGTGAAGCTTTCTTT.

This chain uses TRBV19 with TRBJ2-7; D may be TRBD1 or TRBD2 (5 bases each). In germline, CDR1 is LNHDA, CDR2 SQIVND (reference sequence). The ends were cut back, 2 bases at V and 3 bases at J, with 8 bases in the middle. CDR3 length: 13 amino acids. CDR3 DNA: TGTGCCAGTAGTATACGGGACCGCTACGAGCAGTACTTC. This codes for CASSIRDRYEQYF.

This clone has a single count. The rearrangement joins TRBV19 to TRBJ2-2; D unresolved. The V gene lost 4 bases and the J gene lost 8 bases, with 14 bases spanning the gap. The length of the CDR3 is 14 residues. CDR1 is LNHDA and CDR2 is SQIVND in the germline V gene (reference sequence). The DNA for the CDR3 is TGTGCCAGTAGTACCCGGACGGATGGAGGGGAGCTGTTTTTT. It encodes CASSTRTDGGELFF.

V is TRBV28 and J is TRBJ1-1; 8 bases agree with TRBD1. The CDR3 loop spans 15 amino acids. Germline V gives CDR1 MDHEN, CDR2 SYDVKM. Trimming at V came to 8 bases and at J to 2 bases, leaving 10 bases not matched to a gene. CDR3 nucleotide sequence: TGTGCCAGCTTGTATCCGGGACAGGCTAACACTGAAGCTTTCTTT. Residues: CASLYPGQANTEAFF.

The V call is TRBV7-3, the J call TRBJ2-5, with 7 bases lining up with TRBD1. V was pared by 3 bases and J by 2 bases, with 3 bases of the junction left unmatched. CDR1 is SGHTA and CDR2 is FQGTGA in the germline V gene. This CDR3 spans 14 amino acids. As DNA, the CDR3 is TGTGCCAGCAGCTTCCGGGACAGACAAGAGACCCAGTACTTC. Amino acids: CASSFRDRQETQYF.

The chain joins TRBV28 to TRBJ2-7, with D perhaps assigned TRBD1 or TRBD2 (5 bases each). CDR1 and CDR2 from the germline V gene are MDHEN and SYDVKM. V shed 8 bases and J shed 1 base, with 12 bases lying between them. The CDR3 totals 13 residues. The CDR3 sequence: CASWDLFSYEQYF. The CDR3 DNA reads TGTGCCAGCTGGGACCTTTTTTCCTACGAGCAGTACTTC.

This chain links TRBV6-4 with TRBJ2-7; D is undetermined. The CDR3 totals 13 residues. Germline V gives CDR1 MRHNA, CDR2 SNTAGT. The ends were cut back, 3 bases at V and 6 bases at J, with 12 bases in the middle. This CDR3 reads CASSEWVGGEQYF. The CDR3 DNA reads TGTGCCAGCAGTGAATGGGTCGGTGGCGAGCAGTACTTC.

V gene TRBV11-2 combines with J gene TRBJ2-5; TRBD2 aligns across 7 bases. The junction had 13 bases not matched to a gene; V was cut back by 5 bases and J by 1 base. CDR3 length equals 17 residues. Germline V lookup: CDR1 SGHAT, CDR2 FQNNGV. CDR3 in amino acids: CASSQTTTSSRQETQYF. The CDR3 DNA is TGTGCCAGCAGCCAGACGACGACTAGCTCCCGCCAAGAGACCCAGTACTTC.

The chain has TRBV7-9 and TRBJ1-2; D gene uncertain. CDR3 length equals 15 residues. Between the trimmed V and J ends, which lost 0 bases and 0 bases, there was a span of 8 bases. CDR1 is SEHNR and CDR2 is FQNEAQ in the germline V gene (reference sequence). The CDR3 region is CASSLAGSSNYGYTF. The CDR3 nucleotides are TGTGCCAGCAGCTTAGCGGGTAGTTCTAACTATGGCTACACCTTC.

The rearrangement joins TRBV4-1 to TRBJ1-5; D may be TRBD1 (6 bases). CDR1 and CDR2 from the germline V gene are MGHRA and YSYEKL. Trimming stripped 0 bases from V and 9 bases from J, with 15 bases between. This CDR3 has 15 residues. CDR3 coding DNA: TGCGCCAGCAGCCAAGATTCAGGGGCCAAGTTGCCCCAGCATTTT. Protein product: CASSQDSGAKLPQHF.

The CDR3 DNA follows: TGTGCCAGCAGCAAAGTAATTGGACCTCTAGTGGGGCAGTTCTTC. This gives the protein CASSKVIGPLVGQFF. This chain connects TRBV21-1 to TRBJ2-1. TRBV21-1 is listed as a pseudogene. CDR3 length equals 15 residues.